Listed below are T cell receptor beta chains from one sample, sequenced in a study of T-cell memory formation after mild COVID-19. TCRdb analysed the 5' RACE reads with MiXCR anew, one entry per CDR3 protein. This repertoire shows hundreds of thousands of distinct CDR3 sequences, around 16% found once; its top ten account for less than 10%. Input material: PBMCs or a T cell subset sorted from them (not recorded which). The receptors were gathered from an adult woman who had mild COVID-19 (a few samples of this study predate the infection). Cell type and time point are not known. Both conserved end residues are part of each CDR3. The D gene is left open where the match is weak. Expanded clones are given a class, and other clones once, few, many or no size at all.

j_call,d_call,v_call,clone_size,cdr3_aa,cdr3_nt
TRBJ2-1,TRBD1,TRBV12-3/TRBV12-4,-,CASTHGTGEQFF,TGTGCCAGCACCCACGGGACAGGCGAGCAGTTCTTC
TRBJ2-2,TRBD2,TRBV12-3/TRBV12-4,many,CASSFSGRATGELFF,TGTGCCAGCAGTTTCAGCGGGAGGGCCACCGGGGAGCTGTTTTTT
TRBJ1-1,-,TRBV20-1,-,CSAPQVGAGNTEAFF,TGCAGTGCTCCTCAAGTGGGCGCCGGGAACACTGAAGCTTTCTTT
TRBJ2-7,-,TRBV9,-,CASRETDSGRAYYEQYF,TGTGCCAGCCGCGAGACCGATTCGGGCAGGGCTTACTACGAGCAGTACTTC
TRBJ2-5,TRBD2,TRBV7-2,-,CASSSNPGLAGEETQYF,TGTGCCAGCAGCTCCAATCCGGGGCTAGCGGGGGAAGAGACCCAGTACTTC
TRBJ1-5,-,TRBV12-3/TRBV12-4,-,CASSLARDQTQHF,TGTGCCAGCAGTTTGGCCAGGGACCAGACCCAGCATTTT
TRBJ1-5,-,TRBV7-2,-,CASSFLAGGSQPQHF,TGTGCCAGCAGCTTCCTCGCGGGGGGCAGCCAGCCCCAGCATTTT
TRBJ1-5,-,TRBV12-3/TRBV12-4,-,CASSTSGGWKPQHF,TGTGCCAGCAGTACCTCGGGGGGGTGGAAGCCCCAGCATTTT
TRBJ1-2,-,TRBV20-1,-,CSAPTPGKNNYGYTF,TGCAGTGCTCCTACCCCAGGGAAGAATAACTATGGCTACACCTTC
TRBJ2-4,TRBD1,TRBV24-1,few,CATSGGQGHIQYF,TGTGCCACCTCAGGGGGCCAGGGACACATTCAGTACTTC
TRBJ2-3,-,TRBV7-9,-,CASSLAGGDSTDTQYF,TGTGCCAGCAGCTTAGCCGGTGGGGATAGCACAGATACGCAGTATTTT
TRBJ2-7,-,TRBV27,-,CASSLSASSYEQYF,TGTGCCAGCAGTTTATCCGCGAGCTCCTACGAGCAGTACTTC
TRBJ1-1,-,TRBV3-1,-,CASSQGAGHTEAFF,TGTGCCAGCAGCCAAGGGGCGGGGCACACTGAAGCTTTCTTT
TRBJ2-1,TRBD2,TRBV9,-,CASSVSNLVTAGTSYNEQFF,TGTGCCAGCAGCGTAAGTAATCTCGTCACGGCCGGGACTAGCTACAATGAGCAGTTCTTC
TRBJ1-1,TRBD1,TRBV2,-,CASSIPDRVGTEAFF,TGTGCCAGCAGTATCCCCGACAGGGTAGGCACTGAAGCTTTCTTT
TRBJ1-1,-,TRBV6-2/TRBV6-3,few,CASSSPQWGWTEAFF,TGTGCCAGCAGTTCCCCTCAGTGGGGATGGACTGAAGCTTTCTTT
TRBJ1-5,-,TRBV5-1,few,CASSSGLNQPQHF,TGCGCCAGCAGCTCGGGTCTCAATCAGCCCCAGCATTTT
TRBJ1-1,-,TRBV12-3/TRBV12-4,-,CASSLAGRGRNTEAFF,TGTGCCAGCAGTTTGGCAGGGAGAGGGAGGAACACTGAAGCTTTCTTT
TRBJ2-1,TRBD2,TRBV20-1,few,CSARDLAGGPNNEQFF,TGCAGTGCTAGAGACCTAGCGGGAGGGCCGAACAATGAGCAGTTCTTC
TRBJ2-1,TRBD2,TRBV20-1,-,CSASGLAGEQFF,TGCAGTGCTTCCGGACTAGCGGGGGAGCAGTTCTTC
TRBJ2-1,TRBD2,TRBV2,once,CASRARGVSYNEQFF,TGTGCCAGCAGAGCGCGGGGGGTCTCCTACAATGAGCAGTTCTTC
TRBJ2-2,-,TRBV5-1,many,CASSLKGPTGELFF,TGCGCCAGCAGCTTGAAGGGCCCCACCGGGGAGCTGTTTTTT